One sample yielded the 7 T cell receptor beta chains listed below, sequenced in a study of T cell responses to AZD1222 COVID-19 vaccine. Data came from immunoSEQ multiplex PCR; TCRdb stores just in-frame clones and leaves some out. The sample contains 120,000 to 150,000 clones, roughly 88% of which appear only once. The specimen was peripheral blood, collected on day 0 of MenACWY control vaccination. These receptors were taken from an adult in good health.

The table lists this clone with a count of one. Written as DNA, the CDR3 is TGTGCCAGCAGCCGGAGACTAGCGGGGAACACCGGGGAGCTGTTTTTT. Protein: CASSRRLAGNTGELFF. J is TRBJ2-2 and V is TRBV11-3; 10 nucleotides agree with TRBD2. CDR3 length equals 16 residues. Trimming took 5 bases from V and 1 from J; bases not matched to a gene: 4. The V gene's germline CDR1 is SGHNT and CDR2 YENEEA.

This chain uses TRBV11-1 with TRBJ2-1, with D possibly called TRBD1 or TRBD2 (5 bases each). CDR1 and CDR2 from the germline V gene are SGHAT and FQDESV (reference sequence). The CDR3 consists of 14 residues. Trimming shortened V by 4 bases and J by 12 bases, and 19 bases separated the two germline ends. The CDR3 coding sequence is TGTGCCAGCAGCTCCTTGTTTCGGGACGGACCGCAGTTCTTC. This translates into CASSSLFRDGPQFF.

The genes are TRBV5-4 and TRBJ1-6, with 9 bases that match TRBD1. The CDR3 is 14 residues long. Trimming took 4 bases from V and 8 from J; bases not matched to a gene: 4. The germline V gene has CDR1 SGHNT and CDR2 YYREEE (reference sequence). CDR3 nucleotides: TGTGCCAGCAGCAAGGACAGGGGACATTCACCCCTCCACTTT. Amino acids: CASSKDRGHSPLHF.

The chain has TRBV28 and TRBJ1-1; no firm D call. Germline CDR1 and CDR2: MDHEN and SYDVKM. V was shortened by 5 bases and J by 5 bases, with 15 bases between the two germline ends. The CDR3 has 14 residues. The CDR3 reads CASSPRGGITEAFF. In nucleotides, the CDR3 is TGTGCCAGCAGTCCCCGTGGAGGAATTACTGAAGCTTTCTTT.

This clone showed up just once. The CDR3 sequence is CASSFNRDQETQYF. CDR3 nucleotides: TGTGCCAGCAGCTTTAACAGGGACCAAGAGACCCAGTACTTC. V usage is TRBV7-9 and J usage is TRBJ2-5; D is possibly TRBD1 (6 bases). The V gene's germline CDR1 is SEHNR and CDR2 FQNEAQ (reference sequence). Trimming left V 3 bases short and J 0 bases short, with 8 bases between. The CDR3 extends over 14 amino acids.

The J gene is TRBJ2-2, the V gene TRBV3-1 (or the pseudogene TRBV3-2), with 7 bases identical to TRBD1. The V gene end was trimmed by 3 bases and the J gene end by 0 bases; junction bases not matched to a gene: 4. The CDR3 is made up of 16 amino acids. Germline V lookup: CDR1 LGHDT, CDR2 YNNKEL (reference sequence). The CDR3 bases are TGTGCCAGCAGCCATTGGGGACAGTCGAACACCGGGGAGCTGTTTTTT. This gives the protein CASSHWGQSNTGELFF.

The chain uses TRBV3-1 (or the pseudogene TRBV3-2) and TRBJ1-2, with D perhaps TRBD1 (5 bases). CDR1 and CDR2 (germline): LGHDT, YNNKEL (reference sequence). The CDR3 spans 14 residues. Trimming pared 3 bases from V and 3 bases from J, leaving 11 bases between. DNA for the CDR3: TGTGCCAGCAGCCATCTCGGACACTACTATGGCTACACCTTC. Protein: CASSHLGHYYGYTF.